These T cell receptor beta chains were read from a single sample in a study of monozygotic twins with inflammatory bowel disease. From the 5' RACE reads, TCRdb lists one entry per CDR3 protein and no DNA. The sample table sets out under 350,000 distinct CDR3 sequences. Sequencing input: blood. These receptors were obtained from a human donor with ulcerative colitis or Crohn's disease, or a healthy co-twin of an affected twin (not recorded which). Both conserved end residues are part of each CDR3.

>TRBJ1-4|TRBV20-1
CSTRDRTGGEKLFF
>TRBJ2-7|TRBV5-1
CASSYGTRIYEQYF
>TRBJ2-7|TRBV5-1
CASSLEVGGTGLHEQYF
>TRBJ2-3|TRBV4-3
CASSQRAVTSTDTQYF
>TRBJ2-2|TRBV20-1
CSARDLQRERAGELFF
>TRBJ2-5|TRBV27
CASSFRRDSQETQYF
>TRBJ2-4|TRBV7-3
CASSQFGGTGKNIQYF
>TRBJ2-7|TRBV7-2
CASSLSTRTAYEQYF
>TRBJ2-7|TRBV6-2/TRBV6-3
CASRKTGGRSGYEQYF
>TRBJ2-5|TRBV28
CASSSAGIQETQYF
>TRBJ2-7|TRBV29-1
CSVAQLRSYEQYF
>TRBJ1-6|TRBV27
CASSLWLVPGGGSPLHF
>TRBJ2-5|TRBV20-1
CSARRPSGGEETQYF
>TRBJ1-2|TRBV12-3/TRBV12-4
CASRPTTGTPTF
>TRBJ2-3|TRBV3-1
CASSPGLPGGDTQYF
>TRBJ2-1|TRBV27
CASRLARYNEQFF
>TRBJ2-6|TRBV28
CASSPQGAGANVLTF
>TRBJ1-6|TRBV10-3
CAISESGTGGFRSVSSPLHF
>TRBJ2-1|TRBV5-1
CASSLAGTDYNEQFF
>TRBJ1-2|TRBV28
CASKPQSVRGYTF
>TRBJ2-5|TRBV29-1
CSVETGQGTGTQYF
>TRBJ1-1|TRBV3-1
CASRPLIGGGAAFF
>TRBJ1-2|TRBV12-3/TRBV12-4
CATLTGLFGYTF
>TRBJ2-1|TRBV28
CASSTTGTPTWEQFF
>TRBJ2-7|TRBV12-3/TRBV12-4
CASSRTGNLYEQYF
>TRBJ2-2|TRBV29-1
CSVTKVDPSTGELFF
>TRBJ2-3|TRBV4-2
CASSQAAGVRDTQYF